This T cell receptor (beta chain) was recorded in a study of post-analysis software for immune sequencing data. Study-wide points: Four to six TRBV segments were more frequent in patients than controls; TRBV5-6, TRBV5-1 and TRBV20-1 belonged to this group. F-measure co-clustering was strong for batch-matched samples.

Included in the TCR beta cDNA libraries were unique molecular identifiers. Each CDR3 protein is one row after TCRdb ran MiXCR on the PCR reads. In the table there are hundreds of thousands of distinct CDR3 sequences, roughly 30% of which are singletons. The CDR3 runs 13 residues. Trimming shortened V by 4 bases and J by 6 bases, and 10 bases separated the two germline ends. Looked up from germline, CDR1 is KGHDR and CDR2 is SFDVKD. This clonotype turned up a few times. Its cognate antigen is unknown. This receptor was obtained from a girl between 5 and 17 years old with multiple sclerosis. The rearrangement joins TRBV24-1 to TRBJ2-3; unclear D gene. The sequenced sample was blood. In nucleotides, the CDR3 is TGTGCCACCAGTGACACTCCCCTCGATACGCAGTATTTT. This translates into CATSDTPLDTQYF.